This T cell receptor (beta chain) was recovered during a study of human T cells and chemical hapten exposure. For the study at large: Largely, small differences in pooled library volume made per-sample TCR yields vary.

The ends were cut back, 0 bases at V and 7 bases at J, with 8 bases in the middle. The CDR3 has 14 amino acids. Germline values: CDR1 SGHRS, CDR2 YFSETQ. Time point specified: patch test 2, 6 weeks after DPC sensitization. As to treatment: therapeutic diphenylcyclopropenone sensitization with weekly scalp DPC. This clonotype was picked up a small number of times. Its target is not known. Whole-study results and caveats: Higher patch test scores went with higher counts of PT1 expanded TCRs.

TCRdb re-derived calls from the RACE reads in MiXCR, one entry per CDR3 protein. This table holds more than 60,000 distinct CDR3 sequences, under 13% found once. The specimen was whole blood, collected in connection with sensitization to the hapten diphenylcyclopropenone (DPC). The genes are TRBV5-1 and TRBJ1-6; D unclear. The receptor comes from a woman aged 50 to 65 with alopecia areata. Some clones in this sample may be carry-over from other donors' samples. The CDR3 DNA reads TGCGCCAGCAGCTTGGCAGAGGAAAATTCACCCCTCCACTTT. This codes for CASSLAEENSPLHF.